These 15 T cell receptor beta chains originate from one sample sequenced in a study of blood T cells in healthy people across ages (dated by TCRdb to the mid-2010s). The library was built by means of 5' RACE. Sequencing relied on an Illumina HiSeq 2500. A second PCR of roughly 7 to 11 cycles was performed with a sample-barcoded 5' primer and a J-beta primer mix. The public sequencing data were trimmed at Q25 with fastp and processed into clonotypes with MiXCR by TCRdb, which kept only in-frame beta chains. A single entry per CDR3 protein holds the most common genes and DNA from its merged rows. For this sample the table gives about 1.7 million distinct CDR3 sequences, of which 28% were detected only once. The ten largest clones represent more than 6% of the sample. The source material was blood. These receptors were taken from a woman aged 30 to 39 in good health.

This clonotype was counted a few times. The chain links TRBV4-3 to TRBJ2-7; possible D gene TRBD1, 6 bases. Germline V gene data show CDR1 as LGHNA and CDR2 as YSLEER. The germline V and J ends were trimmed by 9 bases and 5 bases, with 17 bases remaining between them. This CDR3 is built from 13 residues. The CDR3 DNA follows: TGCGCCAGTGCTGAAGCAGGGGACAACGAGCAGTACTTC. The encoded protein is CASAEAGDNEQYF.

The chain is built from TRBV28 and TRBJ2-7; D is uncertain. CDR1 and CDR2 from the germline V gene are MDHEN and SYDVKM. The V end was cut by 7 bases, the J end by 4 bases, with 14 bases between. CDR3 length: 13 amino acids. CDR3 DNA: TGTGCCAGCACTTTTTGGGTCGGTTACGAGCAGTACTTC. It encodes CASTFWVGYEQYF.

This clonotype appeared a few times. The J gene is TRBJ2-1, the V gene TRBV20-1; 9 bases map to TRBD2. The V gene end was trimmed by 2 bases and the J gene end by 4 bases; junction bases not matched to a gene: 6. The CDR3 loop spans 15 amino acids. The germline V gene has CDR1 DFQATT and CDR2 SNEGSKA (reference sequence). In DNA form, the CDR3 reads TGCAGTGCTAGATCTTCAAGCGGGGGGTACAATGAGCAGTTCTTC. Translating gives CSARSSSGGYNEQFF.

This clonotype was counted at least ten times. V usage is TRBV11-2 and J usage is TRBJ2-5, with D perhaps being TRBD1 or TRBD2 (5 bases each). This CDR3 spans 13 amino acids. Looked up from germline, CDR1 is SGHAT and CDR2 is FQNNGV. V gave up 4 bases and J gave up 7 bases, with 13 bases separating them. The CDR3 sequence: CASSSIGGGTQYF. The CDR3 DNA reads TGTGCCAGCAGCTCGATTGGTGGGGGGACCCAGTACTTC.

In this sample, this clonotype turned up many times. The gene calls are TRBV12-3 or TRBV12-4 and TRBJ1-5, with 7 nucleotides matching TRBD1. The CDR3 extends over 15 amino acids. Trimming took 10 bases from V and 6 from J; bases not matched to a gene: 15. Here the CDR3 DNA reads TGTGCCACCGCGCCTACCGACAGGGTTGGTCAGCCCCAGCATTTT. It codes for CATAPTDRVGQPQHF.

The CDR3 sequence: CASSLFGGGLGETQYF. As DNA, the CDR3 is TGTGCCAGCAGCCTTTTTGGGGGGGGGCTTGGCGAGACCCAGTACTTC. J is TRBJ2-5 and V is TRBV3-1; D is perhaps TRBD2 (7 bases). Germline V gene lookup returns CDR1 LGHDT and CDR2 YNNKEL (reference sequence). V shed 4 bases and J shed 5 bases, with 20 bases lying between them. The CDR3 is 16 amino acids.

This clonotype was counted only a few times. The rearrangement uses TRBV7-6 and TRBJ2-5; D might be TRBD2 (5 bases). This CDR3 comprises 14 residues. The V end was cut by 7 bases, the J end by 5 bases, with 17 bases between. Germline assignment: CDR1 SGHVS and CDR2 FNYEAQ. The CDR3 nucleotides are TGTGCCAGCACCGTCACAAACACGGGGGAGACCCAGTACTTC. Translation gives CASTVTNTGETQYF.

This clonotype has more than one count but fewer than ten. Given a much more abundant clone one base away, this may be a read error. The chain combines TRBV29-1 with TRBJ2-5, with 7 positions matching TRBD2. V shed 6 bases and J 11 bases; nucleotides not matched to a gene: 15. The CDR3 runs 13 residues. Germline V gene data show CDR1 as SQVTM and CDR2 as ANQGSEA. DNA for the CDR3: TGCAGCGTCGTCCGACTAGCCTACAATGAGCAGTACTTC. Protein: CSVVRLAYNEQYF.

The chain has TRBV6-5 and TRBJ2-7; 10 bases are shared with TRBD2. V was pared by 6 bases and J by 7 bases, with 15 bases of the junction left unmatched. CDR3 length: 16 residues. CDR1 is MNHEY and CDR2 is SVGAGI in the germline V gene. CDR3 residues: CASSETTSGDYNEQYF. DNA of the CDR3: TGTGCCAGCAGCGAAACTACTAGCGGGGACTACAATGAGCAGTACTTC.

This clonotype has a handful of counts. The V call is TRBV19, the J call TRBJ2-5, with D perhaps TRBD2 (5 bases). Trimming shortened V by 2 bases and J by 1 base, and 8 bases separated the two germline ends. CDR3 length: 14 residues. Per germline, CDR1 LNHDA and CDR2 SQIVND (reference sequence). In DNA form, the CDR3 reads TGTGCCAGTAGTATACCCGGGGTCCAAGAGACCCAGTACTTC. Its protein product is CASSIPGVQETQYF.

The gene calls are TRBV20-1 and TRBJ2-5; 13 nucleotides match TRBD2. The DNA matches TRBJ2-7 better at its end, which makes the J call doubtful. This CDR3 is 14 amino acids long. The germline gives CDR1 DFQATT, CDR2 SNEGSKA (reference sequence). This chain's CDR3 is CSPDRTSGSHEQYF. For the CDR3, the DNA is TGCAGTCCAGATAGGACTAGCGGGAGCCACGAGCAGTACTTC.

This chain connects TRBV10-3 to TRBJ2-7; TRBD2 matches at 13 bases. This CDR3 spans 16 amino acids. The germline gives CDR1 ENHRY, CDR2 SYGVKD. Trimming removed 2 bases from V and 3 bases from J; junction bases left unmatched: 4. CDR3 in amino acids: CAISEPRTSGSYEQYF. The CDR3 nucleotides are TGTGCCATCAGTGAGCCGAGGACTAGCGGGAGCTACGAGCAGTACTTC.

This chain uses TRBV2 with TRBJ2-7; 8 positions match TRBD2. CDR3 length: 14 residues. Germline V gene lookup returns CDR1 SNHLY and CDR2 FYNNEI. Trimming took 5 bases from V and 3 from J; bases not matched to a gene: 6. CDR3 in DNA: TGTGCCAGCAGTCAACTAGCGGAAGGCTACGAGCAGTACTTC. Translation gives CASSQLAEGYEQYF.

This clonotype was seen more than once but under ten times. This chain connects TRBV5-1 to TRBJ1-6; possibly TRBD1 for D (6 bases). CDR1 and CDR2 (germline): SGHRS, YFSETQ. The CDR3 covers 17 residues. V gave up 0 bases and J gave up 5 bases, with 15 bases separating them. The CDR3 DNA reads as TGCGCCAGCAGCTTGGTAGGCGGGGGGCTGGATAATTCACCCCTCCACTTT. Its translation is CASSLVGGGLDNSPLHF.

The table lists this clonotype with many counts. The chain uses TRBV5-1 and TRBJ1-1, with D unclear. Trimming removed 0 bases at V and 1 base at J, with 7 bases between. In germline, CDR1 is SGHRS, CDR2 YFSETQ. The CDR3 spans 14 residues. CDR3 protein: CASSLVIGNTEAFF. The CDR3 nucleotides read TGCGCCAGCAGCTTGGTCATAGGGAACACTGAAGCTTTCTTT. Variable domain in full (rest from reference TRBV5-1 and TRBJ1-1): KAGVTQTPRYLIKTRGQQVTLSCSPISGHRSVSWYQQTPGQGLQFLFEYFSETQRNKGNFPGRFSGRQFSNSRSEMNVSTLELGDSALYLCASSLVIGNTEAFFGQGTRLTVV.